This passage covers 9 T cell receptor beta chains from one sample sequenced in a study of shared clonotypes between healthy human individuals. TCRdb keeps only in-frame clones here, not all; method: immunoSEQ multiplex PCR. This table holds about 490,000 clones, over 60% found once. The sequenced sample consisted of PBMCs. The receptors were sampled from a woman aged 40 to 50 in good health. Some clones in this sample may be carry-over from other donors' samples.

This clone was counted many times. The chain combines TRBV11-2 with TRBJ1-2, with 8 positions matching TRBD1. The CDR3 is 15 amino acids. Germline CDR1 reads SGHAT; CDR2 reads FQNNGV. V shed 1 base, J shed 3 bases, and the junction held 4 bases outside the gene matches. The CDR3 DNA is TGTGCCAGCAGCTTAGGGACAGGGTCCGACTATGGCTACACCTTC. Its protein is CASSLGTGSDYGYTF.

The CDR3 DNA follows: TGTGCCAGCAAAACCGGGACTAGCGGGAGGTACACAGATACGCAGTATTTT. Translating gives CASKTGTSGRYTDTQYF. This rearrangement joins TRBV28 to TRBJ2-3; TRBD2 aligns across 15 bases. Trimming removed 7 bases from V and 2 bases from J; junction bases left unmatched: 7. This CDR3 spans 17 amino acids. Germline-derived CDR1 and CDR2 are MDHEN and SYDVKM. Full variable domain (remainder filled in from reference TRBV28 and TRBJ2-3): DVKVTQSSRYLVKRTGEKVFLECVQDMDHENMFWYRQDPGLGLRLIYFSYDVKMKEKGDIPEGYSVSREKKERFSLILESASTNQTSMYLCASKTGTSGRYTDTQYFGPGTRLTVL.

The chain uses TRBV11-2 and TRBJ2-7; possibly TRBD2 for D (6 bases). CDR3 length: 13 residues. Germline V gene sequence: CDR1 SGHAT, CDR2 FQNNGV. The V end was cut by 7 bases, the J end by 3 bases, with 13 bases between. The CDR3 protein is CASTRGEVYEQYF. The CDR3 DNA sequence: TGTGCCAGCACCCGCGGGGAAGTCTACGAGCAGTACTTC.

The gene calls are TRBV6-1 and TRBJ2-3; no reliable D call. The CDR3 length is 12 residues. Germline values: CDR1 MNHNS, CDR2 SASEGT. V was shortened by 1 base and J by 6 bases, with 5 bases between the two germline ends. The chain's CDR3 is CASSEVSDTQYF. CDR3 sequence (DNA): TGTGCCAGCAGTGAAGTATCCGATACGCAGTATTTT.

The V and J genes are TRBV5-1 and TRBJ1-1; unclear D gene. Trimming stripped 4 bases from V and 1 base from J, with 8 bases between. Per germline, CDR1 SGHRS and CDR2 YFSETQ. The CDR3 runs to 13 residues. The DNA of the CDR3 is TGCGCCAGCAGCATTTGGAGGAACACTGAAGCTTTCTTT. It yields the protein CASSIWRNTEAFF.

Written as DNA, the CDR3 is TGTGCCAGTAGTATGAGGAGCGGGAGATGGACCGGGGAGCTGTTTTTT. It encodes CASSMRSGRWTGELFF. The V and J genes are TRBV19 and TRBJ2-2, with TRBD2 identical over 8 bases. This CDR3 contains 16 residues. Trimming cost V 3 bases and J 5 bases; bases outside gene matches: 8. The germline CDR1 and CDR2 sequences are LNHDA and SQIVND (reference sequence).

This rearrangement joins TRBV19 to TRBJ1-5; 9 bases fit TRBD1. The CDR3 consists of 14 residues. Germline V lookup: CDR1 LNHDA, CDR2 SQIVND (reference sequence). V gave up 5 bases and J gave up 6 bases; unmatched junction bases: 5. The CDR3 region has the DNA TGTGCCAGTAGTGCCACAGGGGGCGGTCAGCCCCAGCATTTT. Amino acid sequence: CASSATGGGQPQHF.

Comment on this clone: Relative to the germline gene, one junction end is altered; a read error may explain this. This chain connects TRBV4-1 to TRBJ2-3; perhaps TRBD2 as D (6 bases). Germline assignment: CDR1 MGHRA and CDR2 YSYEKL. The CDR3 covers 15 residues. The CDR3 coding sequence is TGCGCCAGCGGCCAAGTCCGGGACTTCACAGATACGCAGTATTTT. Translated, it gives CASGQVRDFTDTQYF.

V gene TRBV18 combines with J gene TRBJ1-5; weak D call: TRBD1 (5 bases). Trimming removed 1 base from V and 3 bases from J, with 10 bases in between. In germline, CDR1 is KGHSH, CDR2 LQKENI. The CDR3 totals 15 residues. The CDR3 bases are TGTGCCAGCTCACCACGGGGGGATAACAATCAGCCCCAGCATTTT. Translating it yields CASSPRGDNNQPQHF.